These T cell receptor beta chains were read from a single sample in a study of tumor and adjacent non-tumor tissue in lung cancer. TCRdb analysed the multiplex PCR reads with MiXCR anew, one entry per CDR3 protein. Here the sample spans 100,000 or so distinct CDR3 sequences, 65% being singletons. Sequenced material: distant non-tumor lung tissue. These receptors were collected from a man aged 25 to 40 with non-small cell lung cancer. CDR3s include the opening cysteine and the closing phenylalanine or tryptophan. The D gene is left open where the match is weak. Clone size is shown for a subset of rows, as once, few, many or a class of expanded clone.

D gene: -
J gene: TRBJ1-6
V gene: TRBV6-1
clone size: many
CDR3 DNA: TGTGCCATCGCGGACAGCAATTCACCCCTCCACTTT
CDR3 protein: CAIADSNSPLHF

D gene: -
J gene: TRBJ2-2
V gene: TRBV11-3
clone size: -
CDR3 DNA: TGTGCCAGCAGTTTGAAGGGGTACACCGGGGGGCTGTTATTT
CDR3 protein: CASSLKGYTGGLLF

D gene: -
J gene: TRBJ2-6
V gene: TRBV6-1
clone size: many
CDR3 DNA: TGTGCCAGCAGTGACCCTGGGGCCAACGTCCTGACTTTC
CDR3 protein: CASSDPGANVLTF

D gene: TRBD2
J gene: TRBJ2-1
V gene: TRBV6-5
clone size: -
CDR3 DNA: TGTGCCAGCAGTCCGGGACTAGCGGGAGGCGACAGATGTAATGAGCAGTTCTTC
CDR3 protein: CASSPGLAGGDRCNEQFF

D gene: -
J gene: TRBJ2-3
V gene: TRBV30
clone size: -
CDR3 DNA: TGTGCCGGTACACAGGGACTCGGTACAGATAAGCAGTATTTT
CDR3 protein: CAGTQGLGTDKQYF

D gene: TRBD1
J gene: TRBJ1-2
V gene: TRBV11-2
clone size: -
CDR3 DNA: TGTGCCAGCAGCTTAGGTCAGCAGACAGGGGAAGGCTATGGCTACACCTTC
CDR3 protein: CASSLGQQTGEGYGYTF

D gene: -
J gene: TRBJ2-1
V gene: TRBV11-2
clone size: -
CDR3 DNA: TGTGCCAGCAGCTTAATCCTAGCAGGGATTGGTGTGCAATTCTTC
CDR3 protein: CASSLILAGIGVQFF

D gene: -
J gene: TRBJ1-1
V gene: TRBV6-5
clone size: -
CDR3 DNA: TGTGCCAGCAGTCCGGGACGGTTCACCGAAGCTTACTTT
CDR3 protein: CASSPGRFTEAYF

D gene: -
J gene: TRBJ2-2
V gene: TRBV11-2
clone size: -
CDR3 DNA: TGTGCCAGCAGCCTTCCCCCAGGTGCTGGCGGGGAGCTGTTTTTT
CDR3 protein: CASSLPPGAGGELFF

D gene: TRBD1
J gene: TRBJ2-1
V gene: TRBV2
clone size: -
CDR3 DNA: TGTGCCAGCAGTGGACAGGGTAATATTGAGAATGAGCAGTTCTTC
CDR3 protein: CASSGQGNIENEQFF

D gene: TRBD1
J gene: TRBJ1-2
V gene: TRBV20-1
clone size: many
CDR3 DNA: TGCAGTGCTAGATCCCACAGGGGGCCTAACTATGGCTACACCTTC
CDR3 protein: CSARSHRGPNYGYTF

D gene: -
J gene: TRBJ2-1
V gene: TRBV11-1
clone size: -
CDR3 DNA: TGTACCAGTAGCTTAAAATCGGCGGGGCGACCCTCCTACAATGAGCAGTTCTTC
CDR3 protein: CTSSLKSAGRPSYNEQFF

D gene: TRBD2
J gene: TRBJ2-5
V gene: TRBV5-6
clone size: many
CDR3 DNA: TGTGCCAGCAGCGTCCTGGGAGGGGAGCGGGAGACCCAGTACTTC
CDR3 protein: CASSVLGGERETQYF

D gene: TRBD2
J gene: TRBJ2-2
V gene: TRBV7-8
clone size: many
CDR3 DNA: TGTGCCAGCAGCTTAGGGACTAGCGGCGGGGAGCTGTTTTTT
CDR3 protein: CASSLGTSGGELFF

D gene: -
J gene: TRBJ2-3
V gene: TRBV4-1
clone size: -
CDR3 DNA: TGCGCCAGCAGCCAAGAGGCCCAGGGCGGCCTGACCTCGGGTACGCAGTATTTT
CDR3 protein: CASSQEAQGGLTSGTQYF

D gene: TRBD2
J gene: TRBJ2-1
V gene: TRBV11-3
clone size: -
CDR3 DNA: TGTGCCAGTAGCTTGGGGACTAGCGGGATTGAAGATAAGCAGTTCTTC
CDR3 protein: CASSLGTSGIEDKQFF

D gene: TRBD1
J gene: TRBJ2-5
V gene: TRBV11-2
clone size: -
CDR3 DNA: TGTGCCAGCATCTTAGATACAGGGGGGAAAGAGACCCAGTACTTC
CDR3 protein: CASILDTGGKETQYF

D gene: TRBD1
J gene: TRBJ2-7
V gene: TRBV12-3/TRBV12-4
clone size: once
CDR3 DNA: TGTGACAGCAGAGGACAGGGGGCGCGCCGCGAGCAGTACTTC
CDR3 protein: CDSRGQGARREQYF

D gene: TRBD2
J gene: TRBJ2-7
V gene: TRBV20-1
clone size: -
CDR3 DNA: TGTAGTGCTAGATCCAGCGGGGGTTGCGAGCAGTACTTC
CDR3 protein: CSARSSGGCEQYF

D gene: -
J gene: TRBJ2-5
V gene: TRBV4-3
clone size: many
CDR3 DNA: TGCGCCAGCAGCCACGAGGGACGGACACAAGAGACCCAGTACTTC
CDR3 protein: CASSHEGRTQETQYF

D gene: TRBD2
J gene: TRBJ2-1
V gene: TRBV20-1
clone size: -
CDR3 DNA: TGCAATACTAGACCCGGACTAGCCTACAATGAGCAGTTCTTC
CDR3 protein: CNTRPGLAYNEQFF

D gene: -
J gene: TRBJ1-2
V gene: TRBV29-1
clone size: -
CDR3 DNA: TGCAGCGTTGAAAGGGACAACTATGGCTACACCTTC
CDR3 protein: CSVERDNYGYTF

D gene: TRBD1
J gene: TRBJ1-5
V gene: TRBV18
clone size: once
CDR3 DNA: TGTGCCAGCTCACTTTCGACAGGGGAACAGTCCCAGCATTTT
CDR3 protein: CASSLSTGEQSQHF

D gene: -
J gene: TRBJ2-1
V gene: TRBV11-1
clone size: -
CDR3 DNA: TGTGCCAGCGCGCTCGGTGGGGCAGGGGAGTATTACAAAGAGCAGTTCTTC
CDR3 protein: CASALGGAGEYYKEQFF

D gene: TRBD1
J gene: TRBJ2-1
V gene: TRBV11-1
clone size: medium-sized
CDR3 DNA: TGTGCCAGCAGCCTGACAGGGTCCATGTCTGCTGAGCAGTTCTTC
CDR3 protein: CASSLTGSMSAEQFF

D gene: -
J gene: TRBJ1-2
V gene: TRBV4-1
clone size: -
CDR3 DNA: TGCGCCAGTGGCCAAGATTCAGGGTTTGGCTATGGCTACACCTTC
CDR3 protein: CASGQDSGFGYGYTF

D gene: -
J gene: TRBJ2-1
V gene: TRBV11-2
clone size: -
CDR3 DNA: TGCGCCAGCTGCAAAAAAGTCCATGGGGATGAGCAGTTCTTC
CDR3 protein: CASCKKVHGDEQFF

D gene: -
J gene: TRBJ1-4
V gene: TRBV6-5
clone size: many
CDR3 DNA: TGTGCCAGCAGCCCCCGCGAGGGAAAACTGTTTTTT
CDR3 protein: CASSPREGKLFF

D gene: TRBD1
J gene: TRBJ2-3
V gene: TRBV7-9
clone size: -
CDR3 DNA: TGTGCCAGCAGCTTAACCGGGACAGGGACAGATACGCAGTATTTT
CDR3 protein: CASSLTGTGTDTQYF

D gene: -
J gene: TRBJ1-4
V gene: TRBV5-6
clone size: once
CDR3 DNA: TGTGCCAGCAGCCCCTGGACATTCAGCGGAAGACTGTTTTTT
CDR3 protein: CASSPWTFSGRLFF

D gene: TRBD1
J gene: TRBJ2-1
V gene: TRBV11-2
clone size: -
CDR3 DNA: TGTGCCGGCAGCCCTTGGACAGGCCACTACTATGAGCAGTTCTTC
CDR3 protein: CAGSPWTGHYYEQFF

D gene: TRBD2
J gene: TRBJ2-1
V gene: TRBV19
clone size: -
CDR3 DNA: TGTGCCAGTAGTAAGGGACTAGCGGGAGCGGGGTACAATGAGCAGTTCTTC
CDR3 protein: CASSKGLAGAGYNEQFF

D gene: -
J gene: TRBJ2-1
V gene: TRBV12-3/TRBV12-4
clone size: -
CDR3 DNA: TGTGCCAGCAGTCCCGGTCCCGATGAGCAGTTCTTC
CDR3 protein: CASSPGPDEQFF

D gene: -
J gene: TRBJ2-3
V gene: TRBV4-3
clone size: -
CDR3 DNA: TGCGCCAGCAGCCAAGGGGCGAGCGGGGACACAGATACGCAGTGTTTT
CDR3 protein: CASSQGASGDTDTQCF

D gene: TRBD2
J gene: TRBJ2-3
V gene: TRBV7-8
clone size: -
CDR3 DNA: TGTGCCAGCAGCTTAGTTTTGGGGGGGGTCGGCACAGATACTCAGTATTTT
CDR3 protein: CASSLVLGGVGTDTQYF

D gene: TRBD1
J gene: TRBJ2-3
V gene: TRBV20-1
clone size: -
CDR3 DNA: TGCAGTCATAGTGGACAGGGGTCCTTGGCAGATACGCAGTACTTT
CDR3 protein: CSHSGQGSLADTQYF

D gene: -
J gene: TRBJ1-6
V gene: TRBV11-2
clone size: -
CDR3 DNA: TGTGCCAGCAGCTCAGAGCCATGGTACAATTCACCCCTCCACTTT
CDR3 protein: CASSSEPWYNSPLHF

D gene: TRBD1
J gene: TRBJ2-5
V gene: TRBV6-5
clone size: -
CDR3 DNA: TGTGTCAGCAGGGGGACCGGGACAAATGGAGAGACCCAGTACTTC
CDR3 protein: CVSRGTGTNGETQYF

D gene: TRBD2
J gene: TRBJ2-7
V gene: TRBV11-2
clone size: -
CDR3 DNA: TGTGCCAGCAGCCGGAGCGGGAGCGGCTACGAGCAGCACTTC
CDR3 protein: CASSRSGSGYEQHF

D gene: TRBD2
J gene: TRBJ2-7
V gene: TRBV6-2/TRBV6-3
clone size: once
CDR3 DNA: TGTGCCAGTAGTAGTCAGCGGGAGCAATACGAGCAGTACTTC
CDR3 protein: CASSSQREQYEQYF

D gene: -
J gene: TRBJ2-3
V gene: TRBV20-1
clone size: -
CDR3 DNA: TGCAGCTTATTTGGGACCCTTACAGTTGGGCGTTTGCAGTATTTT
CDR3 protein: CSLFGTLTVGRLQYF

D gene: -
J gene: TRBJ2-1
V gene: TRBV6-2/TRBV6-3
clone size: once
CDR3 DNA: TGTGCCAGAAGCTACTGGAAGGCTGGGAAGTCCAATGAGCAGTTCTTC
CDR3 protein: CARSYWKAGKSNEQFF

D gene: -
J gene: TRBJ2-3
V gene: TRBV11-2
clone size: -
CDR3 DNA: TGTGCCAGCAGCACTACAGGCTACGATCAGCCCCAGTATTTT
CDR3 protein: CASSTTGYDQPQYF

D gene: -
J gene: TRBJ2-3
V gene: TRBV12-3/TRBV12-4
clone size: few
CDR3 DNA: TGTGCCAGCAGCTCTGGGGGGAACACAGATACGCAGTATTTT
CDR3 protein: CASSSGGNTDTQYF

D gene: -
J gene: TRBJ2-1
V gene: TRBV20-1
clone size: -
CDR3 DNA: TGCAGTACTAGGACCCCTACCTCATATAATGAGCAGTTCTTC
CDR3 protein: CSTRTPTSYNEQFF

D gene: TRBD1
J gene: TRBJ1-3
V gene: TRBV20-1
clone size: -
CDR3 DNA: TGCAGTGCTAAAGCAGGGGGCCTCGGAAACACTATATATTTT
CDR3 protein: CSAKAGGLGNTIYF

D gene: -
J gene: TRBJ2-1
V gene: TRBV11-2
clone size: -
CDR3 DNA: TGTGCCAGCAGCTGGACGCTCGGGGACAACTACAATGAGCAGTTCTTC
CDR3 protein: CASSWTLGDNYNEQFF

D gene: -
J gene: TRBJ2-1
V gene: TRBV24-1
clone size: many
CDR3 DNA: TGTGCCACCAGTGATCCCGGACTTGGGGAGCAGTTCTTC
CDR3 protein: CATSDPGLGEQFF

D gene: TRBD2
J gene: TRBJ2-1
V gene: TRBV6-1
clone size: many
CDR3 DNA: TGTGCCAGTGCGGCTAGCGGGGGAAATGAGCAGTTCTTC
CDR3 protein: CASAASGGNEQFF

D gene: TRBD1
J gene: TRBJ2-3
V gene: TRBV20-1
clone size: -
CDR3 DNA: TGCAGTGCTAAATCCAGGGCAGGGGGCCCAGATACCCAGTATTTT
CDR3 protein: CSAKSRAGGPDTQYF

D gene: -
J gene: TRBJ2-2
V gene: TRBV6-2/TRBV6-3
clone size: few
CDR3 DNA: TGTGCCAGCAGCCCCCTGGAGGGGGTAGACACCGGGGAGCTGTTTTTT
CDR3 protein: CASSPLEGVDTGELFF

D gene: -
J gene: TRBJ1-1
V gene: TRBV21-1
clone size: -
CDR3 DNA: TGTGCCAGCCGCCCCGAGAGGCGGGGGGAGTCCGTGAACACTGAAGCTTTCTTT
CDR3 protein: CASRPERRGESVNTEAFF

D gene: TRBD1
J gene: TRBJ1-1
V gene: TRBV20-1
clone size: medium-sized
CDR3 DNA: TGCAGTGCTGGGGGCTGGGGACAGCCACCGAACACTGAAGCTTTCTTT
CDR3 protein: CSAGGWGQPPNTEAFF

D gene: -
J gene: TRBJ2-2
V gene: TRBV12-3/TRBV12-4
clone size: -
CDR3 DNA: TGTGCCAGCAGTTTAAGGGTCACGGGGAAGCTGTTTTTT
CDR3 protein: CASSLRVTGKLFF

D gene: -
J gene: TRBJ1-3
V gene: TRBV12-3/TRBV12-4
clone size: -
CDR3 DNA: TGCGCCAGCAGTTTAGTGGCTGGAAGCACCATATATTTT
CDR3 protein: CASSLVAGSTIYF

D gene: -
J gene: TRBJ2-7
V gene: TRBV29-1
clone size: few
CDR3 DNA: TGTAGCGCGAGTACAGGGCACGAGCAGTACTTC
CDR3 protein: CSASTGHEQYF

D gene: -
J gene: TRBJ2-5
V gene: TRBV20-1
clone size: -
CDR3 DNA: TGTAGTGTCGCCCCCGCCTACCAAGAGGGGGCCCAGTACTTC
CDR3 protein: CSVAPAYQEGAQYF

D gene: -
J gene: TRBJ2-7
V gene: TRBV29-1
clone size: many
CDR3 DNA: TGCAGCGTTGCAGGTACCCACGAGCAGTACTTC
CDR3 protein: CSVAGTHEQYF

D gene: -
J gene: TRBJ2-1
V gene: TRBV5-8
clone size: -
CDR3 DNA: TGTGCCAGCAGCTTTGAGGTAGTGGCCTACAATGAGCAATTCTTC
CDR3 protein: CASSFEVVAYNEQFF